Following are 15 T cell receptor beta chains from one sample sequenced in a study of cytomegalovirus exposure and HLA in healthy donors. Both 60 Vbeta primers and 13 Jbeta primers went into the PCR. Method: immunoSEQ multiplex PCR; TCRdb's copy keeps in-frame clones and lacks some. The sample yields 150,000 or so clones, around two thirds seen once. Sequencing was carried out using PBMCs. All receptors come from a woman between 18 and 29 years old in good health and CMV-seronegative.

The chain carries TRBV18 and TRBJ1-4; the match to TRBD1 covers 7 bases. CDR1 and CDR2 (germline): KGHSH, LQKENI. CDR3 length: 16 residues. Germline trimming cut 0 bases from V and 6 bases from J; bases unmatched to any gene: 7. The CDR3 loop is CASSPPVRGFDEKLFF. The CDR3 bases are TGTGCCAGCTCACCACCCGTCAGGGGGTTCGATGAAAAACTGTTTTTT.

V and J are TRBV6-1 and TRBJ2-1, with 12 positions matching TRBD2. Trimming took 6 bases from V and 5 from J; bases not matched to a gene: 5. The CDR3 loop spans 15 amino acids. CDR1 is MNHNS and CDR2 is SASEGT in the germline V gene. The CDR3: CASRRLAGADNEQFF. The CDR3 DNA reads as TGTGCCAGCAGGCGACTAGCGGGGGCCGACAATGAGCAGTTCTTC.

As for this clone: The sample has other DNA sequences that encode this CDR3 too. The V and J genes are TRBV7-2 and TRBJ1-4; 7 bases agree with TRBD1. Unmatched junction bases numbered 3, after V lost 1 base and J lost 7 bases. The length of the CDR3 is 14 residues. CDR1 and CDR2 from the germline V gene are SGHTA and FQGNSA. This CDR3 is CASSLGQGGEKLFF. DNA for the CDR3: TGTGCCAGCAGCTTAGGACAGGGAGGTGAAAAACTGTTTTTT. Looking up the rest from reference TRBV7-2 and TRBJ1-4 gives the full variable domain: GAGVSQSPSNKVTEKGKDVELRCDPISGHTALYWYRQSLGQGLEFLIYFQGNSAPDKSGLPSDRFSAERTGGSVSTLTIQRTQQEDSAVYLCASSLGQGGEKLFFGSGTQLSVL.

This clone occurred once. The rearrangement joins TRBV5-6 to TRBJ2-7; D gene ambiguous. CDR1 SGHDT and CDR2 YYEEEE come from the germline V gene. V dropped 1 base and J dropped 6 bases, with 5 bases sitting between them. This CDR3 is 11 amino acids long. CDR3 loop: CASSLYGEQYF. The CDR3 DNA reads as TGTGCCAGCAGCTTGTACGGCGAGCAGTACTTC.

V and J are TRBV7-2 and TRBJ1-4; possible D gene TRBD1, 5 bases. Trimming took off 5 bases at V and 2 bases at J, with 9 bases between the two ends. The germline V gene has CDR1 SGHTA and CDR2 FQGNSA. The CDR3 sequence is 14 residues long. The CDR3 DNA sequence: TGTGCCAGCAGCGGGGGGGGGACTAATGAAAAACTGTTTTTT. It codes for CASSGGGTNEKLFF.

The V call is TRBV28, the J call TRBJ1-5; D remains ambiguous. CDR1 and CDR2 from the germline V gene are MDHEN and SYDVKM. Between the trimmed V and J ends, which lost 9 bases and 0 bases, there was a span of 24 bases. The CDR3 is 18 residues long. The chain's CDR3 is CASPPPGSALYSNQPQHF. The CDR3 nucleotides read TGTGCCAGTCCCCCGCCGGGGAGCGCTTTATATAGCAATCAGCCCCAGCATTTT.

The chain combines TRBV7-8 with TRBJ2-7, with TRBD2 identical over 7 bases. This CDR3 spans 14 amino acids. V shed 4 bases, J shed 3 bases, and the junction held 6 bases outside the gene matches. The germline V gene has CDR1 SGHVS and CDR2 FQNEAQ. In DNA, the CDR3 is TGTGCCAGCAGCTGGGGAGGGCGAAGCTACGAGCAGTACGTC. Translating it yields CASSWGGRSYEQYV.

The V and J genes are TRBV6-6 and TRBJ1-6; D may be TRBD1 (6 bases). The CDR3 covers 15 residues. Germline-derived CDR1 and CDR2 are MNHNY and SVGAGI (reference sequence). Trimming removed 4 bases from V and 4 bases from J, with 11 bases in between. The CDR3 nucleotides read TGTGCCAGCAGTTTATGGGACAAATATAATTCACCCCTCCACTTT. Translated, it gives CASSLWDKYNSPLHF.

This clone turned up a few times. V usage is TRBV6-1 and J usage is TRBJ1-2, with a possible D match to TRBD1 (5 bases). Germline assignment: CDR1 MNHNS and CDR2 SASEGT. V dropped 5 bases and J dropped 5 bases, with 12 bases sitting between them. The CDR3 consists of 13 residues. The CDR3, as DNA: TGTGCCAGCAGTCGGGACTTTCGGTATGGCTACACCTTC. Its protein is CASSRDFRYGYTF.

This clone was picked up one time. The rearrangement uses TRBV7-6 and TRBJ2-5; a weak D match, TRBD2 (6 bases). The J call may be incorrect, as the DNA end agrees better with TRBJ2-7. The CDR3 runs to 17 residues. The germline V gene has CDR1 SGHVS and CDR2 FNYEAQ. CDR3 amino acids: CASSLGVGGVSSYEQYF. In DNA form, the CDR3 reads TGTGCCAGCAGCTTAGGAGTAGGCGGGGTTAGCTCCTACGAGCAGTACTTC.

The CDR3 DNA reads TGCGCCAGCAGCCTTGTGGGGGCAGAAAGAAACACCATATATTTT. Protein product: CASSLVGAERNTIYF. The rearrangement links TRBV5-1 to TRBJ1-3; a possible D gene is TRBD1 (6 bases). Trimming stripped 4 bases from V and 5 bases from J, with 16 bases between. Germline CDR1 is SGHRS and CDR2 is YFSETQ. This CDR3 spans 15 amino acids.

This clone occurred a few times. The gene calls are TRBV6-1 and TRBJ2-7, with TRBD1 identical over 8 bases. Germline trimming cut 6 bases from V and 4 bases from J; bases unmatched to any gene: 11. The CDR3 spans 15 residues. Germline CDR1 MNHNS, CDR2 SASEGT. Written as DNA, the CDR3 is TGTGCCAGCAGCCCCACCCCGACAGGGGAATACGAGCAGTACTTC. This translates into CASSPTPTGEYEQYF.

The CDR3 protein is CASSVLAKLFF. The CDR3 DNA is TGTGCCAGCAGTGTTTTGGCTAAACTGTTTTTT. This chain joins TRBV2 and TRBJ1-4; no clear D gene. Germline values: CDR1 SNHLY, CDR2 FYNNEI. This CDR3 region has 11 residues. V was cut by 4 bases and J by 11 bases, with 8 bases left in between. The full variable domain, with the rest looked up from reference TRBV2 and TRBJ1-4, is EPEVTQTPSHQVTQMGQEVILRCVPISNHLYFYWYRQILGQKVEFLVSFYNNEISEKSEIFDDQFSVERPDGSNFTLKIRSTKLEDSAMYFCASSVLAKLFFGSGTQLSVL.

A few counts support this clone. The chain combines TRBV6-6 with TRBJ1-5; a possible D gene is TRBD1 (5 bases). V was shortened by 0 bases and J by 11 bases, with 17 bases between the two germline ends. This CDR3 has 15 amino acids. Per the germline V gene, CDR1 is MNHNY and CDR2 is SVGAGI (reference sequence). As DNA, the CDR3 is TGTGCCAGCAGTTACTCGAGACCGGGGGGGACGGCCCAGCATTTT. Translation: CASSYSRPGGTAQHF.

The rearrangement joins TRBV28 to TRBJ1-2, with TRBD1 as a possible D gene (6 bases). The CDR3 spans 13 residues. Trimming removed 5 bases from V and 5 bases from J, with 12 bases in between. Looked up from germline, CDR1 is MDHEN and CDR2 is SYDVKM. CDR3 region: CASSHRVQYGYTF. DNA for the CDR3: TGTGCCAGCAGTCACAGGGTTCAATATGGCTACACCTTC.